Listed below are T cell receptor beta chains from one sample, sequenced in a study of blood T cell repertoires in COVID-19. Clones were sequenced by immunoSEQ multiplex PCR, and TCRdb holds only the in-frame ones, with some missing. The table lists about 100,000 clones, 70% to 90% of them singletons. The sequencing sample was made of peripheral blood. These TCRs come from a man aged 50 or older with active or convalescent COVID-19. CDR3s include the opening cysteine and the closing phenylalanine or tryptophan. D genes are given only for firm matches. Expanded clones get a size class; other rows say once, few or many, or leave the size out.

j_call v_call d_call clone_size cdr3_nt cdr3_aa
TRBJ1-4 TRBV28 . . TGTGCCAGCAGTTGGGACACGGCTAATGAAAAACTGTTTTTT CASSWDTANEKLFF
TRBJ2-5 TRBV6-2/TRBV6-3 . . TGTGCCAGCAGTAGCGGCTTGACCCAGTACTTC CASSSGLTQYF
TRBJ1-2 TRBV6-2/TRBV6-3 . . TGTGCCAGCAGTTACGCCGCGGAGTACGGCTACACCTTC CASSYAAEYGYTF
TRBJ1-6 TRBV9 . . TGTGCCAGCAGCCCAGATAATTCACCCCTCCACTTT CASSPDNSPLHF
TRBJ1-2 TRBV18 . . TGTGCCAGCTCGCCCGGACAAGGAGGCTACACCTTC CASSPGQGGYTF
TRBJ1-5 TRBV28 . . TGTGCCAGCAGGTCGGACTGGAGCAATCAGCCCCAGCATTTT CASRSDWSNQPQHF
TRBJ1-2 TRBV5-1 TRBD1 . TGCGCCAGCAGCGGGGAGGTCCGGACAGGGGCCGTGTGGGGCTATGGCTACACCTTC CASSGEVRTGAVWGYGYTF
TRBJ2-7 TRBV11-2 . . TGTGCCAGCAGCTTGGGATTAGGGGATACGCCCCACTTAGACGAGCAGTACTTC CASSLGLGDTPHLDEQYF
TRBJ2-2 TRBV28 TRBD2 . TGTGCCAGCAGTAGACCGACGGGGGGAAGCGACACCGGGGAGCTGTTTTTT CASSRPTGGSDTGELFF
TRBJ2-3 TRBV10-1 TRBD2 once TGCGCCAGCAGTGACGGGAGGGTCACAGATACGCAGTATTTT CASSDGRVTDTQYF
TRBJ2-7 TRBV19 TRBD2 . TGTGCCAGTAGTATTCGGACTAGCTCCAACTCCTACGAGCAGTACTTC CASSIRTSSNSYEQYF
TRBJ2-5 TRBV30 TRBD2 . TGTGCCTGGAGTGGACTAGCGGGGACCCAGTACTTC CAWSGLAGTQYF
TRBJ2-1 TRBV4-1 TRBD2 . TGCGCCAGCAGCCACACTCTAGCGGTATCCTACAATGAGCAGTTCTTC CASSHTLAVSYNEQFF
TRBJ2-5 TRBV10-3 TRBD2 few TGTGCCATCAGTGAGTCTTTGACTAGCGGCTCTCAAGAGACCCAGTACTTC CAISESLTSGSQETQYF
TRBJ2-3 TRBV5-5 . . TGTGCCAGCAGCCCCGGACAGCCAGTAGATACGCAGTATTTT CASSPGQPVDTQYF
TRBJ2-5 TRBV3-1/TRBV3-2 . . TGTGCCAGCAGCCAAGATTGGGGCCATCTACTGGAGACCCAGTACTTC CASSQDWGHLLETQYF
TRBJ1-2 TRBV7-9 . . TGTGCCAGCAGCTTAGTCGGCCAGGGGCTCCCCTATGGCTACACCTTC CASSLVGQGLPYGYTF
TRBJ1-4 TRBV6-5 TRBD1 once TGTGCCAGCAGACTACCGGGACAGGGTTATAAACTGTTTTTT CASRLPGQGYKLFF
TRBJ2-1 TRBV19 TRBD2 once TGTGCCAGTAGTATTCGGCGGGAGACCTACAATGAGCAGTTCTTC CASSIRRETYNEQFF
TRBJ2-1 TRBV11-3 . . TGTGCCAGCAGCTTACCCGGACAGGAGCAGTTCTTC CASSLPGQEQFF
TRBJ1-6 TRBV7-9 . . TGTGCCAGCAGACTGGACAGTAACAATTCACCCCTCCACTTT CASRLDSNNSPLHF
TRBJ1-2 TRBV5-8 TRBD1 once TGTGCCACGGCAGGGGGCGCGTTACGTGGCTACACCTTC CATAGGALRGYTF
TRBJ2-7 TRBV7-6 TRBD2 . TGTGCCAGCAGCTTACGACTAGCGGGAGTGAGGGAGCAGTACTTC CASSLRLAGVREQYF
TRBJ1-1 TRBV5-4 TRBD1 . TGTGCCAGCAGCTCAGCGACAGGGTTCTTAACTGAAGCTTTCTTT CASSSATGFLTEAFF
TRBJ2-1 TRBV11-2 TRBD2 . TGTGCCAGCAGCTCCATAGCGGGAGGCCCCAATGAGCAGTTCTTC CASSSIAGGPNEQFF
TRBJ2-1 TRBV27 TRBD2 . TGTGCCAGCAGTTTAGCGGGAGGGCCCGGTGGCAATGAGCAGTTCTTC CASSLAGGPGGNEQFF
TRBJ1-1 TRBV18 . . TGTGCCAGCTCACCAGCTGGGACTCCCACTGAAGCTTTCTTT CASSPAGTPTEAFF
TRBJ2-5 TRBV19 TRBD1 . TGTGCCAGTAGTATCACAGGGGGCAGGGAGACCCAGTACTTC CASSITGGRETQYF
TRBJ2-7 TRBV15 TRBD2 once TGTGCCACCAGCAGAGGCCCGGGACTAATCCCCGAGCAGTACTTC CATSRGPGLIPEQYF
TRBJ2-7 TRBV2 TRBD1 . TGTGCCAGCAGTCCTAGGACAGGGGGCTACGAGCAGTACTTC CASSPRTGGYEQYF
TRBJ2-4 TRBV5-5 . . TGTGCCAGCAGCTTGCAGGGGGCCAAAAACATTCAGTACTTC CASSLQGAKNIQYF
TRBJ1-2 TRBV6-5 . . TGTGCCAGCAGTTACCCAGGGTCCTATGGCTACACCTTC CASSYPGSYGYTF
TRBJ1-2 TRBV11-2 . . TGTGCCAGCAGCTTAATCACCGGGTTGGATGGCTACACCTTC CASSLITGLDGYTF
TRBJ2-5 TRBV5-1 TRBD2 . TGCGCCAGCAGCCTCGGCGGGGGAGAGACCCAGTACTTC CASSLGGGETQYF
TRBJ1-1 TRBV6-5 TRBD1 . TGTGCCAGCAGCCGGGACAGGGACACTGAAGCTTTCTTT CASSRDRDTEAFF
TRBJ1-4 TRBV6-5 . . TGTGCCAGCATGGTTCCGACAGGCCATAATGAAAAACTGTTTTTT CASMVPTGHNEKLFF
TRBJ1-4 TRBV5-6 TRBD1 . TGTGCCAGCAGCTTGCGGGACAGGGATGAAAAACTGTTTTTT CASSLRDRDEKLFF
TRBJ1-4 TRBV28 TRBD1 . TGTGCCAGCAGTTTATCCCCCTACCTCGGGACAGTAAATGAAAAACTGTTTTTT CASSLSPYLGTVNEKLFF
TRBJ2-1 TRBV5-1 TRBD1 . TGCGCCAGCAGCTTGGGGGGACAGGGCGCCCTAGATGAGCAGTTCTTC CASSLGGQGALDEQFF
TRBJ2-7 TRBV10-1 TRBD2 . TGCGCCAGCAGTTACGGCTCTAGCGGGACCTACGAGCAGTACTTC CASSYGSSGTYEQYF
TRBJ1-3 TRBV30 . . TGTGCCTGGACTCTCGCTGGGACTACGGCTGGAAACACCATATATTTT CAWTLAGTTAGNTIYF
TRBJ2-2 TRBV9 . once TGTGCCAGCAGCGGACCCATAGATTCTAGAAACACCGGGGAGCTGTTTTTT CASSGPIDSRNTGELFF
TRBJ2-7 TRBV6-5 TRBD2 . TGTGCCAGCAGTTACTCCGGACTAGTCTACGAGCAGTACTTC CASSYSGLVYEQYF
TRBJ2-7 TRBV6-5 TRBD1 . TGTGCCAGCAGCATAGGACAGGGGGATATCTACGAGCAGTACTTC CASSIGQGDIYEQYF
TRBJ2-1 TRBV24-1 TRBD1 . TGTGCCACCAGTGATTTGCGGACAGGGAACCACAATGAGCAGTTCTTC CATSDLRTGNHNEQFF
TRBJ1-2 TRBV27 TRBD1 few TGTGCCAGCAGTCCCTGGACAGGGGGAAGAGTGGGCTACACCTTC CASSPWTGGRVGYTF
TRBJ1-2 TRBV5-8 . . TGTGCCAGCAGCTCATTGAACTATGGCTACACCTTC CASSSLNYGYTF
TRBJ2-7 TRBV28 . . TGTGCCAGCAGTTTAGGCCCGACACTCTCCTACGAGCAGTACTTC CASSLGPTLSYEQYF
TRBJ1-6 TRBV25-1 TRBD1 few TGTGCCAGCAGTGAGGAGAACAGGGGCTACTCACCCCTCCACTTT CASSEENRGYSPLHF
TRBJ1-3 TRBV21-1 . . TGTGCCAGCAGCAAGGGAACAGGGGGTGGGAAGGCCGGAAACACCATATATTTT CASSKGTGGGKAGNTIYF
TRBJ1-2 TRBV4-3 . . TGCGCCAGCAGCCAGGACTGGGCGGGGAGTGGCTACACCTTC CASSQDWAGSGYTF
TRBJ2-5 TRBV4-2 TRBD2 . TGTGCCAGCAGCCCTGGGACTAGCGGGAGCGGGCAAGAGACCCAGTACTTC CASSPGTSGSGQETQYF
TRBJ1-6 TRBV6-1 TRBD1 . TGTGCCAGCAGTGAAGGGGACAGCATTTCACCCCTCCACTTT CASSEGDSISPLHF
TRBJ1-1 TRBV21-1 . . TGTGCCAGCAGAAAAGACAGGCTGAACACTGAAGCTTTCTTT CASRKDRLNTEAFF